These 14 T cell receptor beta chains originate from one sample sequenced in a study of T cells and Merkel cell carcinoma outcomes (dated by TCRdb to the early 2020s). Libraries were built with the immunoSEQ multiplex PCR assay. Entries here come from immuneACCESS through TCRdb and include only in-frame sequences with V and J called. Some clones fail to appear in such tables; in the studies checked, an unresolved V gene covers under half of the shortfall, and the cause of the remainder is unknown. This sample gives around 6,400 clones in total; about 77% of them show up just once. Of the sample, over 12% is held by the ten largest clones. The sample consisted of tumor tissue from Merkel cell carcinoma. The receptors derive from a human donor with Merkel cell carcinoma. Some clones in this sample may be carry-over from other donors' samples.

The chain combines TRBV19 with TRBJ2-1, with 11 bases lining up with TRBD2. With 6 bases clipped from V and 1 base from J, the junction kept 5 bases outside the gene matches. Germline CDR1 and CDR2: LNHDA and SQIVND (reference sequence). This CDR3 has 16 residues. The CDR3 is CASSVRLAGSYNEQFF. Here the CDR3 DNA reads TGTGCCAGTAGCGTCAGACTAGCGGGATCCTACAATGAGCAGTTCTTC.

The V gene is TRBV28, the J gene TRBJ2-7; TRBD1 aligns across 12 bases. CDR3 length equals 15 residues. J gave up 3 bases and V 2 bases, and 2 bases lay outside the gene matches. Per germline, CDR1 MDHEN and CDR2 SYDVKM. The CDR3 coding sequence is TGTGCCAGCAGTTTACGGGACAGGGGGCTCTACGAGCAGTACTTC. This encodes CASSLRDRGLYEQYF.

Comments on this clone: The germline gene is not matched at one end of the junction; a read error may be the cause. The rearrangement links TRBV2 to TRBJ2-2; 10 bases are shared with TRBD2. Germline CDR1 and CDR2: SNHLY and FYNNEI. The CDR3 spans 20 residues. CDR3 residues: CASSDFPDGLAGAPTGELFF. CDR3 sequence (DNA): TGTGCTAGCAGTGATTTCCCCGATGGCCTAGCGGGAGCGCCGACCGGGGAGCTGTTTTTT.

The chain recombines TRBV19 with TRBJ2-7, with D tentatively TRBD2 (6 bases). Trimming cost V 6 bases and J 3 bases, with 12 bases left between them. The germline V gene encodes CDR1 LNHDA and CDR2 SQIVND (reference sequence). The CDR3 has 13 amino acids. CDR3 in DNA: TGTGCCAGTAGGGGCGACGGGAGCTACGAGCAGTACTTC. As protein: CASRGDGSYEQYF.

This clone came up once. The same CDR3 is also encoded by other DNA sequences in this sample. The chain couples TRBV7-2 to TRBJ1-1; TRBD1 is a possible D gene (5 bases). V lost 6 bases, J lost 4 bases, and 12 bases lay in between. From germline, CDR1 is SGHTA and CDR2 FQGNSA. This CDR3 region has 13 residues. CDR3 in amino acids: CASSPSGLTEAFF. For the CDR3, the DNA is TGTGCCAGCAGTCCCTCGGGGCTCACTGAAGCTTTCTTT.

The chain recombines TRBV20-1 with TRBJ2-7, with a weak D call TRBD2 (5 bases). CDR3 size: 11 residues. Trimming removed 8 bases from V and 7 bases from J, with 15 bases in between. The germline CDR1 and CDR2 sequences are DFQATT and SNEGSKA (reference sequence). Here the CDR3 reads CSTLVREEQYF. The CDR3 DNA follows: TGCAGTACACTAGTGAGGGAGGAGCAGTACTTC.

This clone was counted a few times. This chain joins TRBV5-1 and TRBJ2-2; 10 bases agree with TRBD1. The CDR3 sequence is 17 residues long. Trimming removed 0 bases from V and 4 bases from J; junction bases left unmatched: 6. Germline CDR1 is SGHRS and CDR2 is YFSETQ. The CDR3 bases are TGCGCCAGCAGCTTGGCCGGGACAGGGGCGTTCACCGGGGAGCTGTTTTTT. It is translated as CASSLAGTGAFTGELFF.

V and J are TRBV28 and TRBJ1-5; D is uncertain. The germline V gene encodes CDR1 MDHEN and CDR2 SYDVKM. V shed 3 bases and J shed 10 bases, with 16 bases lying between them. CDR3 size: 14 residues. In DNA form, the CDR3 reads TGTGCCAGCAGTTTTGTGTCCAAACTAGGACCCCAGCATTTT. This sequence encodes CASSFVSKLGPQHF. Based on the CDR3 plus reference TRBV28 and TRBJ1-5, the full variable domain is DVKVTQSSRYLVKRTGEKVFLECVQDMDHENMFWYRQDPGLGLRLIYFSYDVKMKEKGDIPEGYSVSREKKERFSLILESASTNQTSMYLCASSFVSKLGPQHFGDGTRLSIL.

The rearrangement uses TRBV30 and TRBJ1-2; D call uncertain. CDR3 length equals 12 residues. Germline V gene data show CDR1 as GTSNPN and CDR2 as SVGIG (reference sequence). CDR3 DNA sequence: TGTGCATCTCGGAGGAGAAACTATGGCTACACCTTC. It translates to CASRRRNYGYTF.

Comment on this clone: Germline is not matched at one junction end, which may reflect a read error. The V call is TRBV27, the J call TRBJ2-2; TRBD1 aligns across 10 bases. Germline lookup yields CDR1 MNHEY and CDR2 SMNVEV (reference sequence). This CDR3 is built from 15 residues. The DNA of the CDR3 is TGTGCCAGCAGTCGACAGGGGGCGAAAACCGGGGAGCTGTTTTTT. Protein sequence: CASSRQGAKTGELFF.

The CDR3 DNA follows: TGTGCCAGCAGCTTAGGTTCACAGGTTCTACGGGGGGCCAACGTCCTGACTTTC. Amino acid sequence: CASSLGSQVLRGANVLTF. J is TRBJ2-6 and V is TRBV7-2; possible D gene TRBD1, 5 bases. Between the trimmed V and J ends, which lost 1 base and 4 bases, there was a span of 17 bases. CDR3 size: 18 residues. Germline-derived CDR1 and CDR2 are SGHTA and FQGNSA.

This clone was detected a few times. In DNA form, the CDR3 reads TGTGCCAGCAGTCCCCAGAGGCGGGCTCCCTACAATGAGCAGTTCTTC. This gives the protein CASSPQRRAPYNEQFF. V and J are TRBV28 and TRBJ2-1, with D tentatively TRBD2 (5 bases). V was pared by 5 bases and J by 2 bases, with 16 bases between. Germline lookup yields CDR1 MDHEN and CDR2 SYDVKM. CDR3 length equals 16 residues.

With respect to this clone: Other DNA sequences in the same sample also yield this CDR3. V usage is TRBV30 and J usage is TRBJ1-1; TRBD1 might be the D (5 bases). Germline lookup yields CDR1 GTSNPN and CDR2 SVGIG (reference sequence). V was pared by 3 bases and J by 1 base, with 6 bases between. The CDR3 extends over 12 amino acids. CDR3 in amino acids: CAWRRGNTEAFF. As DNA, the CDR3 is TGTGCCTGGAGGAGGGGGAACACTGAAGCTTTCTTT.

This rearrangement joins TRBV12-5 to TRBJ2-1; the D is unclear. V was pared by 6 bases and J by 2 bases, with 17 bases between. Germline assignment: CDR1 LGHNT and CDR2 FRNRAP. This CDR3 is 16 amino acids long. CDR3 nucleotides: TGTGCTAGTGGGCTCAACAAGGCCTTTGCCTACAATGAGCAGTTCTTC. Amino acid sequence: CASGLNKAFAYNEQFF. Full variable domain (missing parts from reference TRBV12-5 and TRBJ2-1): DARVTQTPRHKVTEMGQEVTMRCQPILGHNTVFWYRQTMMQGLELLAYFRNRAPLDDSGMPKDRFSAEMPDATLATLKIQPSEPRDSAVYFCASGLNKAFAYNEQFFGPGTRLTVL.